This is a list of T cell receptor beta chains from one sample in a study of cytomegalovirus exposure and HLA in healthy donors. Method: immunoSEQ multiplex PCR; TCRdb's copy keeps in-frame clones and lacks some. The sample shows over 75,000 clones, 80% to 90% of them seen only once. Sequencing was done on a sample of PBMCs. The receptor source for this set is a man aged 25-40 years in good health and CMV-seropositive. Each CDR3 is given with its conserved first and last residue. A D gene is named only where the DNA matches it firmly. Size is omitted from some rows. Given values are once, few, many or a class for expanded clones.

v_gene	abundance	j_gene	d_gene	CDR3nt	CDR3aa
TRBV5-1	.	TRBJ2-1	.	TGCGCCAGCAGCTCGGACAGAAACAATGAGCAGTTCTTC	CASSSDRNNEQFF
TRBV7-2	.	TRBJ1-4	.	TGTGCCAGCAGCTTAGACGGTAGGGCGGGAGAAAAACTGTTTTTT	CASSLDGRAGEKLFF
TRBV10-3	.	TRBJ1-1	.	TGTGCCATCAGTGATGGCGTCCTCGGGGGCACTGAAGCTTTCTTT	CAISDGVLGGTEAFF
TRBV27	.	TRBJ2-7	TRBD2	TGTGCCAGCAGGGGGGGGACTAGCGGGAGTGAATACGAGCAGTACTTC	CASRGGTSGSEYEQYF
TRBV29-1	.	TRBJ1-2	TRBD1	TGCAGCGTTGTAACAGGGGACTATGGCTACACCTTC	CSVVTGDYGYTF
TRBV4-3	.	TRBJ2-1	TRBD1	TGCGCCAGCAGCCAAGATTTTTCTTCCGGGACAGGGGCCCCAAACAATGAGCAGTTCTTC	CASSQDFSSGTGAPNNEQFF
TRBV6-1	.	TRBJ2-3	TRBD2	TGTGCCAGCAGTGAACCGACTAGCGGGAGGTGGGATACGCAGTATTTT	CASSEPTSGRWDTQYF
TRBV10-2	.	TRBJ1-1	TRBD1	TGCGCCAGCAGGGGGACAGGGGGGTGGACTGAAGCTTTCTTT	CASRGTGGWTEAFF
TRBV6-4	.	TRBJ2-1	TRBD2	TGTGCCAGCAGTGCTGGGACTAGCGGGATCTATGAGCAGTTCTTC	CASSAGTSGIYEQFF
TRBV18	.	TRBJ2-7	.	TGTGCCAGCTCACCACCGGGGGGGCTGGACGAGCAGTACTTC	CASSPPGGLDEQYF
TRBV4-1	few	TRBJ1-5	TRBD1	TGCGCCAGCAGCCCAGAGCAGGGGGCTAGCAATCAGCCCCAGCATTTT	CASSPEQGASNQPQHF
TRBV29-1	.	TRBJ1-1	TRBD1	TGCAGCGTGATTGGACAGGGCCTGAACACTGAAGCTTTCTTT	CSVIGQGLNTEAFF
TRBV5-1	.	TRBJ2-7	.	TGCGCCAGCAGCTTGGAAGGGGCTACCTACGAGCAGTACTTC	CASSLEGATYEQYF
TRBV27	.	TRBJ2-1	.	TGTGCCAGCAGTTTCCGACAGACCTACAATGAGCAGTTCTTC	CASSFRQTYNEQFF
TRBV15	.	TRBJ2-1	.	TGTGCCACCAGCACCCGGGTTACCGGGAATGAGCAGTTCTTC	CATSTRVTGNEQFF
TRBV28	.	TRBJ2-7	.	TGTGCCAGCAGTCTCCTGCGGTACGAGCAGTACTTC	CASSLLRYEQYF
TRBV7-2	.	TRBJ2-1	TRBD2	TGTGCCAGCAGCGGCGGGACTAGCCACAATGAGCAGTTCTTC	CASSGGTSHNEQFF
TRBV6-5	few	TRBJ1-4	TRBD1	TGTGCCAGCAGGGACCAACAGGGGGGAAAGGAAAAACTGTTTTTT	CASRDQQGGKEKLFF
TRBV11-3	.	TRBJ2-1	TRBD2	TGTGCCAGCAGCATCCTTAGCGGGAGTATTGGTGAGCAGTTCTTC	CASSILSGSIGEQFF
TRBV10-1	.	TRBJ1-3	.	TGCGCCAGCAGTGAGTCTCGGGGGTTCTCTGGAAACACCATATATTTT	CASSESRGFSGNTIYF
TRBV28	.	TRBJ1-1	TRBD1	TGTGCCAGCAGTCGACAGGGCCTGGTGCCAGAAGCTTTCTTT	CASSRQGLVPEAFF
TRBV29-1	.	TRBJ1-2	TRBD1	TGCAGCGTTGGCAGGGACAGCTATGGCTACACCTTC	CSVGRDSYGYTF
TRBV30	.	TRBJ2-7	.	TGTGCCTGGACGGATGGAGCCTCCTACGAGCAGTACTTC	CAWTDGASYEQYF
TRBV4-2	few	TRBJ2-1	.	TGTGCCAGCAGCCCCAGGGTAGCCGGTACCTACAATGAGCAGTTCTTC	CASSPRVAGTYNEQFF
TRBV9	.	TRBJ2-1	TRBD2	TGTGCCAGCAGCGGCGGGACTAGCTACAATGAGCAGTTCTTC	CASSGGTSYNEQFF
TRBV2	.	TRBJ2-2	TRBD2	TGTGCCAGCAGGGGTGGACTAGCGGGCGCTGCGAACACCGGGGAGCTGTTTTTT	CASRGGLAGAANTGELFF
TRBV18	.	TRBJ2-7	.	TGTGCCAGCTCACCACCTAGCGGATCCTACGAGCAGTACTTC	CASSPPSGSYEQYF
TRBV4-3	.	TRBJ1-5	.	TGCGCCAGCAGCCGAGGAGGGAATCAGCCCCAGCATTTT	CASSRGGNQPQHF
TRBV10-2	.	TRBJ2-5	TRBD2	TGCGCCAGCAGTGAGTCTAGCGGGAGAATGCAGCAGTACTTC	CASSESSGRMQQYF
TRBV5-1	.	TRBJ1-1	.	TGCGCCAGCAGCTTGGCCTCTTCCGTGAACACTGAAGCTTTCTTT	CASSLASSVNTEAFF
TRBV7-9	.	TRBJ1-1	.	TGTTCCAGCAGCTTAGGACCCACGGGGGCTTTCTTT	CSSSLGPTGAFF
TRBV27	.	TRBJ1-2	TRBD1	TGTGCCAGCAGCTGGGGACAGGGCTCAAACTATGGCTACACCTTC	CASSWGQGSNYGYTF
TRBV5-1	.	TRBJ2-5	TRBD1	TGCGCCAGCAGCCAAAAGACAGGGTTATTAGAGACCCAGTACTTC	CASSQKTGLLETQYF
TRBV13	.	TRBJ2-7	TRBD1	TGTGCCAGCAGCTTAGTGGGACAGGGCTCCTACGAGCAGTACTTC	CASSLVGQGSYEQYF
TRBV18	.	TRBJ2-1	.	TGTGCCAGCTCACCAACCGGGGAGCAGTTCTTC	CASSPTGEQFF
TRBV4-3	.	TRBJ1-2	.	TGCGCCAGCAGCCAAGATACGAGACAGGCTTTGAACTATGGCTACACCTTC	CASSQDTRQALNYGYTF
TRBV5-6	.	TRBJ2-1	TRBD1	TGTGCCAGCAGCCAGGGTAGCAGGGGGCGGTTCTTC	CASSQGSRGRFF
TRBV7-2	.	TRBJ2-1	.	TGTGCCAGCAGCTTAGTAGGCGGGGGCAGGGGCTCTAGCAATGAGCAGTTCTTC	CASSLVGGGRGSSNEQFF
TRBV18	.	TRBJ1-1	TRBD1	TGTGCCAGCTCACCCATCGAGACAGGGGTGAACACTGAAGCTTTCTTT	CASSPIETGVNTEAFF
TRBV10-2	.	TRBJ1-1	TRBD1	TGCGCCAGCCGTCAGGGGGCGGCCACTGAAGCTTTCTTT	CASRQGAATEAFF
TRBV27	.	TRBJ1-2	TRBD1	TGTGCCAGCAGTTCCGGAATGGGACAGGGTGACTATGGCTACACCTTC	CASSSGMGQGDYGYTF
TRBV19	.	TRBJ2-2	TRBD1	TGTGCCAGTAGTATAGGGGGACAGCAGAACACCGGGGAGCTGTTTTTT	CASSIGGQQNTGELFF
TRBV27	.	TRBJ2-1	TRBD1	TGTGCCAGCAGTCTACAGGGGTACAATGAGCAGTTCTTC	CASSLQGYNEQFF
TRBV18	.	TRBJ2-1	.	TGTGCCAGCTCACCACCAGCGACTTTCACCTACAATGAGCAGTTCTTC	CASSPPATFTYNEQFF
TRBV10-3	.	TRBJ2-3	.	TGTGCCATCAGTGGCGGGACTAGCACAGATACGCAGTATTTT	CAISGGTSTDTQYF